This paragraph reports one T cell receptor (beta chain). Its specificity is unknown. Clones were sequenced by immunoSEQ multiplex PCR, and TCRdb holds only the in-frame ones, with some missing. The sample carries 2.3 million or so clones, 85% to 95% recorded once. This record comes from a study of shared clonotypes between healthy human individuals. This CDR3 is 13 amino acids long. Trimming stripped 2 bases from V and 7 bases from J, with 10 bases between. Germline values: CDR1 SGHDT, CDR2 YYEEEE. Study findings and constraints: Lower generation probabilities were found for non-shared clonotypes than for those shared by all four donors. On the whole, naive subsets had larger estimated richness than memory subsets had.

The rearrangement joins TRBV5-6 to TRBJ2-1, with a tentative D call TRBD2 (5 bases). The receptor's source is a man aged 18 to 30 in good health. Some clones in this sample may be carry-over from other donors' samples. The source material was naive CD4+ T cells from PBMCs. Documented subset: CD45RA+ positively selected. CDR3 coding DNA: TGTGCCAGCAGCTTCACTAGATGGAATGAGCAGTTCTTC. Translating gives CASSFTRWNEQFF.